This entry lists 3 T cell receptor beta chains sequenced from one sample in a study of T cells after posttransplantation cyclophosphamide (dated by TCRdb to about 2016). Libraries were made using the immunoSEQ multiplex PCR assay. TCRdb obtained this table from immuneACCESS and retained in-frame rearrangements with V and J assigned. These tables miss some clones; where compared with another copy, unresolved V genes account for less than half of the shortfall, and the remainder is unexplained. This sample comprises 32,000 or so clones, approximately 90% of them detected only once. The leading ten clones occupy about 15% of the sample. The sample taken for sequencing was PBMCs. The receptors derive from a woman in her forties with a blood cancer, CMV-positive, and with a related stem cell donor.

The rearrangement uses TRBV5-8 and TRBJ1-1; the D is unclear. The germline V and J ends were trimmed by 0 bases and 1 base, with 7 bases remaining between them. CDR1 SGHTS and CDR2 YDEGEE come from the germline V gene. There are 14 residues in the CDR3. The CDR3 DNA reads TGTGCCAGCAGCTTGGAACAAACGAACACTGAAGCTTTCTTT. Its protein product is CASSLEQTNTEAFF.

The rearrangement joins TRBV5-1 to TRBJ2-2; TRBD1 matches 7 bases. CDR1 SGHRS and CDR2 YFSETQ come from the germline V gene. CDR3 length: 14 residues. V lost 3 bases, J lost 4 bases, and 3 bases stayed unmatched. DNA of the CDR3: TGCGCCAGCAGCTCCGACAGGGTCACCGGGGAGCTGTTTTTT. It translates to CASSSDRVTGELFF.

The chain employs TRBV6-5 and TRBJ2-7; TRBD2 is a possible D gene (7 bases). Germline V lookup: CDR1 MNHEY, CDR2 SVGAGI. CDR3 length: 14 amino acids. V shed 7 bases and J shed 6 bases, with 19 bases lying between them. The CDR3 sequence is CASTSQGRVREQYF. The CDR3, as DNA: TGTGCCAGCACTTCCCAGGGGAGGGTGCGCGAGCAGTACTTC.